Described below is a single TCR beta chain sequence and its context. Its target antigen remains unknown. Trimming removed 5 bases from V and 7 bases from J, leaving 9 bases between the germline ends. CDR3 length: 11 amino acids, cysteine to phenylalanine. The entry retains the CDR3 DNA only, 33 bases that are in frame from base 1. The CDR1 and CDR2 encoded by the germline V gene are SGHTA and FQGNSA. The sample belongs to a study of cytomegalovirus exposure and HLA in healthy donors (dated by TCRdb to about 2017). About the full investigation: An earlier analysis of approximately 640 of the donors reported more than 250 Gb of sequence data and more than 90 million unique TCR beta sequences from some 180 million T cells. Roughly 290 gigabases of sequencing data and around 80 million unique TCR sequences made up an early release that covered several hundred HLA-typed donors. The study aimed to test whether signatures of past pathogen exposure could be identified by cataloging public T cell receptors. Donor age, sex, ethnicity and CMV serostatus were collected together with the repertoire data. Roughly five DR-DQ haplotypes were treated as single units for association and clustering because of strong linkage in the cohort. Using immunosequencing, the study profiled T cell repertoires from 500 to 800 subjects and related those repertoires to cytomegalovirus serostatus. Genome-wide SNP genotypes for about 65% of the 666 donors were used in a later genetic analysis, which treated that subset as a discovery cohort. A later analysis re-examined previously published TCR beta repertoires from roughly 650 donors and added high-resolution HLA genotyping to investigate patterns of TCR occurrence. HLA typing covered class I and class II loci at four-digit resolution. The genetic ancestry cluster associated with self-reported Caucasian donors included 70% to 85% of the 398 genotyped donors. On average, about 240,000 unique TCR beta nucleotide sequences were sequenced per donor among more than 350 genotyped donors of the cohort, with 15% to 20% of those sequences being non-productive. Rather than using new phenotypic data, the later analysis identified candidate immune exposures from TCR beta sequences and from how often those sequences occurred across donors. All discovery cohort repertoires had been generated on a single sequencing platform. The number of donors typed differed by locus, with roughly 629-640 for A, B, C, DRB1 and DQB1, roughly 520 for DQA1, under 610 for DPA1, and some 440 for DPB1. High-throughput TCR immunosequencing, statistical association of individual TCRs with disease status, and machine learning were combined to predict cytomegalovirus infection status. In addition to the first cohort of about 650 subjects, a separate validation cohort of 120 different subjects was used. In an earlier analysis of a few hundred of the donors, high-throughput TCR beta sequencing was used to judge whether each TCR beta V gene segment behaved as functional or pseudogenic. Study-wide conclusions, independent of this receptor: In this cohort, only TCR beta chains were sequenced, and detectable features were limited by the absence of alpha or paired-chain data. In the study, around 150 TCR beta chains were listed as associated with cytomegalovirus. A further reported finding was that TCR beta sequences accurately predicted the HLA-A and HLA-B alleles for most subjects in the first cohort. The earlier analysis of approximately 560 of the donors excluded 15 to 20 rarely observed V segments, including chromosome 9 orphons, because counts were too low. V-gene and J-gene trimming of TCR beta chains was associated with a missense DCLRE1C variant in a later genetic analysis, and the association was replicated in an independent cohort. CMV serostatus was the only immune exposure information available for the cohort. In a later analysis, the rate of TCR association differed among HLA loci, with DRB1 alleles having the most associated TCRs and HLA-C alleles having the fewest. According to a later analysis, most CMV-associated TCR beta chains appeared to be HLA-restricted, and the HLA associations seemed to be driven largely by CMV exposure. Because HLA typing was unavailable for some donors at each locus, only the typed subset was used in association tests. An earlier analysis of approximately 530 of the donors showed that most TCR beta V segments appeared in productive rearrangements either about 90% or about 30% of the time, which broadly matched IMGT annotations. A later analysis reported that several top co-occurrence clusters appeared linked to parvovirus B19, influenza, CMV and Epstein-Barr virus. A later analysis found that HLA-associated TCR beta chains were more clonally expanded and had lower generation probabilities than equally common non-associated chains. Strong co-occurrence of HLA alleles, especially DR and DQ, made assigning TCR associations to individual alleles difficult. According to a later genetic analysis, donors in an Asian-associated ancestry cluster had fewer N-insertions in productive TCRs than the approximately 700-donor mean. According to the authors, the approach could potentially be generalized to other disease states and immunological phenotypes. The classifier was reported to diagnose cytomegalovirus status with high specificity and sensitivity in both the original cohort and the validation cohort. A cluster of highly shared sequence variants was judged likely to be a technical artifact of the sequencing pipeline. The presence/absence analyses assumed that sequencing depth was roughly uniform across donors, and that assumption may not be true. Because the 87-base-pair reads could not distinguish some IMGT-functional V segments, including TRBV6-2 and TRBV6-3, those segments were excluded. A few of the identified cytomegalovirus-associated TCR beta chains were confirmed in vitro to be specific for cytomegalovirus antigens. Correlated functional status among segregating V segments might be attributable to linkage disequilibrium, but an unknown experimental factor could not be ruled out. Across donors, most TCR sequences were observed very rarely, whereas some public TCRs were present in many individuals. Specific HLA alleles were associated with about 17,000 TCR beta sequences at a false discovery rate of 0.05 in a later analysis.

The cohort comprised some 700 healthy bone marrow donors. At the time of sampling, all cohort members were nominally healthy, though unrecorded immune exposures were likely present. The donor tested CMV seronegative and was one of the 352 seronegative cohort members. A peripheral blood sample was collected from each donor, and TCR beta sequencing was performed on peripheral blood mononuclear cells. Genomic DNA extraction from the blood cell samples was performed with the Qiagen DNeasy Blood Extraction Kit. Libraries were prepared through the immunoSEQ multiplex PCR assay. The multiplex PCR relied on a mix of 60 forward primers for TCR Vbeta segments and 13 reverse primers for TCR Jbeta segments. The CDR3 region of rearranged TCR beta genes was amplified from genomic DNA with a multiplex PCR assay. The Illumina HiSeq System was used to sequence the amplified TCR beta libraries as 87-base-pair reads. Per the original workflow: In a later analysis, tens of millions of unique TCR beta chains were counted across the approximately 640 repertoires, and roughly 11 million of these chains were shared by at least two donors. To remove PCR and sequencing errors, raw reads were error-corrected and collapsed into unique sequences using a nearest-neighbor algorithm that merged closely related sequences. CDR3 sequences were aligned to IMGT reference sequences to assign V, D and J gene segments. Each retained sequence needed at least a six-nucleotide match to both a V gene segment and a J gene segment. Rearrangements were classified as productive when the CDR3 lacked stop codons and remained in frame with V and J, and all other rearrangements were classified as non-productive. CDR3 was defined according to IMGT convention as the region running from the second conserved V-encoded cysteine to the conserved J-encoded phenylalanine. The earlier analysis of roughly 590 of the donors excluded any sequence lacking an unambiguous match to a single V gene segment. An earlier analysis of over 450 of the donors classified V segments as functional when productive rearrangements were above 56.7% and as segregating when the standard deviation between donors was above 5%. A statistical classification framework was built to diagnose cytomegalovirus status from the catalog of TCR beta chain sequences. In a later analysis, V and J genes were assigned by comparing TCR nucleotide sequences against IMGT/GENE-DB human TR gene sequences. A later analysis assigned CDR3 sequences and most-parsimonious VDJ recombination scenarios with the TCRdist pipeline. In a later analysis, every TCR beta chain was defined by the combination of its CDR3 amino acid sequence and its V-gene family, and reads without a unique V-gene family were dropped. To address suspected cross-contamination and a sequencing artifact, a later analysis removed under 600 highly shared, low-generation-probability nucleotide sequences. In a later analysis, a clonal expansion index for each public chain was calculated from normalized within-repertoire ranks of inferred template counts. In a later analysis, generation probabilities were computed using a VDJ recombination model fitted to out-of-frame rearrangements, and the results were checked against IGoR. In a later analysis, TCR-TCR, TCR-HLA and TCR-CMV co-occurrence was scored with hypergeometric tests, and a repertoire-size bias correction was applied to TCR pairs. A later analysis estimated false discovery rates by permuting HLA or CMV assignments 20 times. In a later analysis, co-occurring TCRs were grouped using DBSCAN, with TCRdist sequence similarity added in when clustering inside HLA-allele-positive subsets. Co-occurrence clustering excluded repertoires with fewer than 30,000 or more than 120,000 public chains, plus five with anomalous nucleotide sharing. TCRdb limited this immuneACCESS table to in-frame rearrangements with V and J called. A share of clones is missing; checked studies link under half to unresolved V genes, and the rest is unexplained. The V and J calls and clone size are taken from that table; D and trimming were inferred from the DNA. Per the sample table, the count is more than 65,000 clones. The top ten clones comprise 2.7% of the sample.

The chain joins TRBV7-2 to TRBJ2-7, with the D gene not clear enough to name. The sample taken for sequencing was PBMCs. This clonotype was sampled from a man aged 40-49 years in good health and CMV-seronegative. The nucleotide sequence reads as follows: TGTGCCAGCAGCCCTTCTCTAGAGCAGTACTTC. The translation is CASSPSLEQYF. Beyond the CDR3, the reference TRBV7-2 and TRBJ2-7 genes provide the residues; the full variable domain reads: GAGVSQSPSNKVTEKGKDVELRCDPISGHTALYWYRQSLGQGLEFLIYFQGNSAPDKSGLPSDRFSAERTGGSVSTLTIQRTQQEDSAVYLCASSPSLEQYFGPGTRLTVT.